The text below deals with one T cell receptor beta chain. What it binds is not known. TCRdb keeps only in-frame clones here, not all; method: immunoSEQ multiplex PCR. The table shows some 25,000 clones, with roughly 85% occurring only once. This specimen comes from a study of T cells in narcolepsy. Study information: Enrolled donors included narcolepsy type 1 or type 2 patients and healthy controls.

Germline CDR1 SEHNR, CDR2 FQNEAQ (reference sequence). This CDR3 has 16 amino acids. The germline V and J ends were trimmed by 0 bases and 4 bases, with 12 bases remaining between them. Study-wide points: HCRT-specific and TRIB2-specific autoreactive clonotypes appeared among same-patient CSF and blood CD4+ clonotypes. Autoreactive clonotypes reportedly recurred in blood of same and different patients, not controls.

The material sequenced was memory (CD45RA-) CD4+ T cells from blood. The chain links TRBV7-9 to TRBJ2-2; possible D gene TRBD2, 6 bases. The source is a human donor in good health. The CDR3 region has the DNA TGTGCCAGCAGCTTAGCTAGAGGAGGGCGCACCGGGGAGCTGTTTTTT. Its translation is CASSLARGGRTGELFF.